Listed below are T cell receptor beta chains from one sample, sequenced in a study of shared clonotypes between healthy human individuals. Clones were read by immunoSEQ multiplex PCR, and TCRdb kept only the in-frame ones, dropping some. The sample comprises about a million clones, 60% to 85% of which are singletons, and more than 0.85% rests with the top ten. Sample: memory CD4+ T cells from PBMCs. The receptors stem from a man between 18 and 35 years old in good health. Some clones in this sample may be carry-over from other donors' samples. CDR3s include the opening cysteine and the closing phenylalanine or tryptophan. D genes are given only for firm matches. Expanded clones are given a class, and other clones once, few, many or no size at all.

clone_size | j_call | v_call | d_call | cdr3_aa | cdr3_nt
NA | TRBJ1-1 | TRBV2 | NA | CASSEGVQGAAEAFF | TGTGCCAGCAGTGAAGGGGTACAGGGTGCCGCTGAAGCTTTCTTT
NA | TRBJ1-2 | TRBV28 | TRBD1 | CASTTLGQGANYGYTF | TGTGCCAGCACCACCCTCGGACAGGGAGCTAACTATGGCTACACCTTC
NA | TRBJ2-3 | TRBV7-6 | NA | CASSRGVAETDTQYF | TGTGCCAGCAGCCGCGGGGTAGCGGAAACAGATACGCAGTATTTT
NA | TRBJ2-3 | TRBV29-1 | TRBD2 | CSVRRLAGGPDTQYF | TGCAGCGTGCGCCGGCTAGCGGGAGGCCCAGATACGCAGTATTTT
NA | TRBJ2-4 | TRBV30 | TRBD2 | CAWRPGLAGKAKNIQYF | TGTGCCTGGAGGCCGGGACTAGCGGGAAAAGCCAAAAACATTCAGTACTTC
NA | TRBJ2-1 | TRBV18 | NA | CASSPKDATYNEQFF | TGTGCCAGCTCACCAAAGGACGCCACGTACAATGAGCAGTTCTTC
NA | TRBJ2-7 | TRBV7-9 | TRBD2 | CASSSGLAGGYEQYF | TGTGCCAGCAGCTCGGGACTAGCGGGAGGGTACGAGCAGTACTTC
NA | TRBJ1-5 | TRBV7-2 | TRBD1 | CASSLGAGGEYQPQHF | TGTGCCAGCAGCTTAGGGGCAGGGGGCGAGTATCAGCCCCAGCATTTT
NA | TRBJ2-6 | TRBV19 | TRBD1 | CASTTTGQGTSGANVLTF | TGTGCCAGTACCACAACGGGACAGGGGACCTCTGGGGCCAACGTCCTGACTTTC
NA | TRBJ1-2 | TRBV7-9 | NA | CASSPAVTYGYTF | TGTGCCAGCAGCCCCGCCGTGACCTATGGCTACACCTTC
NA | TRBJ2-4 | TRBV5-1 | TRBD1 | CASSAGQGLADIQYF | TGCGCCAGCAGCGCCGGACAGGGGCTAGCGGACATTCAGTACTTC
NA | TRBJ1-2 | TRBV7-7 | NA | CASSLAGGANYGYTF | TGTGCCAGCAGCTTAGCTGGAGGGGCTAACTATGGCTACACCTTC
NA | TRBJ2-2 | TRBV5-1 | NA | CASSLIVTGELFF | TGCGCCAGCAGCTTGATAGTGACCGGGGAGCTGTTTTTT
NA | TRBJ1-1 | TRBV12-5 | NA | CASYRRQNSTEAFF | TGTGCTAGTTATCGTAGACAAAATAGCACTGAAGCTTTCTTT
once | TRBJ1-5 | TRBV7-2 | NA | CASSPWGLSNQPQHF | TGTGCCAGCAGCCCGTGGGGGCTGAGCAATCAGCCCCAGCATTTT
medium-sized | TRBJ2-1 | TRBV29-1 | TRBD1 | CSVGTGVVNEQFF | TGCAGCGTCGGGACAGGGGTGGTCAATGAGCAGTTCTTC
NA | TRBJ2-1 | TRBV18 | TRBD1 | CASSLDRGDEQFF | TGTGCCAGCTCCCTGGACAGGGGGGATGAGCAGTTCTTC
NA | TRBJ1-5 | TRBV5-1 | NA | CASSPGGGSNQPQHF | TGCGCCAGCAGCCCGGGTGGGGGGAGCAATCAGCCCCAGCATTTT
NA | TRBJ2-3 | TRBV6-5 | NA | CASSRFSGSGDTQYF | TGTGCCAGCAGTCGGTTTAGCGGCTCGGGAGATACGCAGTATTTT
NA | TRBJ2-7 | TRBV6-5 | NA | CASSYMGPRFEQYF | TGTGCCAGCAGTTACATGGGGCCTCGGTTCGAGCAGTACTTC
NA | TRBJ2-7 | TRBV30 | TRBD1 | CAWKTGVEQYF | TGTGCCTGGAAAACAGGGGTCGAGCAGTACTTC
NA | TRBJ2-1 | TRBV6-1 | NA | CASSEGSSYNEQFF | TGTGCCAGCAGTGAAGGGAGCTCCTACAATGAGCAGTTCTTC
NA | TRBJ1-5 | TRBV7-8 | NA | CASSLGVGAGEPQHF | TGTGCCAGCAGCTTAGGTGTGGGCGCGGGGGAGCCCCAGCATTTT
NA | TRBJ1-4 | TRBV4-1 | TRBD1 | CASSQDQGANREKLFF | TGCGCCAGCAGCCAAGATCAGGGGGCAAACCGGGAAAAACTGTTTTTT
NA | TRBJ2-2 | TRBV6-5 | NA | CASSYPSRTGELFF | TGTGCCAGCAGTTACCCTTCCAGGACCGGGGAGCTGTTTTTT
NA | TRBJ2-7 | TRBV30 | NA | CAWSVPEAYEQYF | TGTGCCTGGAGTGTCCCGGAGGCCTACGAGCAGTACTTC
many | TRBJ2-3 | TRBV19 | TRBD2 | CATKGPGLAGSTDTQYF | TGTGCCACCAAAGGCCCGGGTCTAGCGGGAAGCACAGATACGCAGTATTTT
few | TRBJ1-1 | TRBV5-6 | NA | CASSLVDTEAFF | TGTGCCAGCAGCTTGGTCGACACTGAAGCTTTCTTT
NA | TRBJ1-1 | TRBV5-1 | TRBD1 | CASSAGTALTEAFF | TGTGCCAGCAGTGCCGGGACAGCTCTCACTGAAGCTTTCTTT
NA | TRBJ2-1 | TRBV4-3 | NA | CASSQEHSYNEQFF | TGCGCCAGCAGCCAAGAACACAGCTACAATGAGCAGTTCTTC
NA | TRBJ2-3 | TRBV7-2 | NA | CASSFREVGTDTQYF | TGTGCCAGCAGCTTCAGGGAAGTGGGCACAGATACGCAGTATTTT
NA | TRBJ2-1 | TRBV19 | NA | CASSIGARRGEQFF | TGTGCCAGTAGTATAGGTGCCAGGCGGGGTGAGCAGTTCTTC
NA | TRBJ1-2 | TRBV30 | NA | CAWSVGRGYGYTF | TGTGCCTGGAGTGTAGGCAGGGGCTATGGCTACACCTTC
NA | TRBJ1-1 | TRBV6-1 | NA | CASSWLDTEAFF | TGTGCCAGCAGTTGGTTGGACACTGAAGCTTTCTTT
NA | TRBJ2-7 | TRBV4-1 | NA | CASSLVVSRYEQYF | TGCGCCAGCAGCCTGGTCGTCTCGAGATACGAGCAGTACTTC
NA | TRBJ2-3 | TRBV11-2 | NA | CASSLNAPPTQYF | TGTGCCAGCAGCTTAAACGCCCCCCCTACGCAGTATTTT
NA | TRBJ2-7 | TRBV4-1 | TRBD2 | CASSHDRLAGGGQYF | TGCGCCAGCAGCCATGATAGGCTAGCGGGAGGGGGGCAGTACTTC
NA | TRBJ1-4 | TRBV18 | NA | CASSPMDPNEKLFF | TGTGCCAGCTCACCTATGGACCCAAATGAAAAACTGTTTTTT